The 22 T cell receptor beta chains reported below all come from one sample, sequenced in a study of blood T cell repertoires in COVID-19. Assay: immunoSEQ multiplex PCR; the TCRdb copy retains only in-frame clones and omits some. The profile shows approximately 500,000 clones, less than 90% of them singletons. The sample taken for sequencing was peripheral blood. Receptors originate from a woman aged 50 to 60 with COVID-19, enrolled during active disease.

This chain uses TRBV19 with TRBJ1-5, with TRBD1 matching over 12 bases. CDR3 length: 18 residues. V dropped 3 bases and J dropped 0; count of bases not matched to a gene: 6. Germline CDR1 LNHDA, CDR2 SQIVND (reference sequence). The CDR3, as DNA: TGTGCCAGTAGTATGTGGGACAGGGGGCCATATAGCAATCAGCCCCAGCATTTT. It specifies CASSMWDRGPYSNQPQHF.

The chain is built from TRBV3-1 (or the pseudogene TRBV3-2) and TRBJ1-5; TRBD1 matches at 7 bases. J was trimmed by 2 bases and V by 6 bases; bases with no gene match: 4. CDR1 LGHDT and CDR2 YNNKEL come from the germline V gene (reference sequence). This CDR3 is built from 14 residues. The CDR3 is CASSFGQGNQPQHF. The CDR3 DNA is TGTGCCAGCAGTTTTGGACAGGGCAATCAGCCCCAGCATTTT.

V gene TRBV2 combines with J gene TRBJ1-1, with a possible D match to TRBD1 (5 bases). The CDR3 runs to 14 residues. Germline assignment: CDR1 SNHLY and CDR2 FYNNEI. Trimming stripped 4 bases from V and 1 base from J, with 10 bases between. In DNA form, the CDR3 reads TGTGCCAGCAGTGCCGGGCAGGGGAACACTGAAGCTTTCTTT. The encoded protein is CASSAGQGNTEAFF.

This chain joins TRBV30 and TRBJ2-3, with 10 bases that match TRBD2. Germline trimming cut 0 bases from V and 7 bases from J; bases unmatched to any gene: 4. This CDR3 has 14 amino acids. CDR1 and CDR2 from the germline V gene are GTSNPN and SVGIG (reference sequence). The CDR3 spells CAWSVQAGGNTQYF. CDR3 nucleotide sequence: TGTGCCTGGAGTGTACAAGCGGGGGGGAATACGCAGTATTTT.

The gene calls are TRBV25-1 and TRBJ2-1; no clear D gene. V dropped 0 bases and J dropped 0 bases, with 12 bases sitting between them. CDR1 is MGHDK, CDR2 SYGVNS, per germline. The CDR3 length is 17 residues. CDR3 sequence: CASSEYTDGPSYNEQFF. The CDR3 DNA reads as TGTGCCAGCAGTGAATATACAGACGGCCCCTCCTACAATGAGCAGTTCTTC.

Only one count was recorded for this clone. CDR3: CASSLAVQVGTGELFF. In DNA form, the CDR3 reads TGCGCCAGCAGCTTGGCCGTCCAGGTGGGCACCGGGGAGCTGTTTTTT. V usage is TRBV5-1 and J usage is TRBJ2-2; D gene uncertain. Trimming pared 0 bases from V and 4 bases from J, leaving 13 bases between. The CDR3 is 16 residues long. In germline, CDR1 is SGHRS, CDR2 YFSETQ.

The CDR3 bases are TGTGCCAGCAGCCAAGGACAGATGAACACTGAAGCTTTCTTT. As protein: CASSQGQMNTEAFF. V gene TRBV14 combines with J gene TRBJ1-1; a weak D match, TRBD1 (5 bases). Trimming shortened V by 1 base and J by 0 bases, and 6 bases separated the two germline ends. The CDR3 is 14 amino acids. Germline V gene lookup returns CDR1 SGHDN and CDR2 FVKESK.

V usage is TRBV6-6 and J usage is TRBJ1-1; perhaps TRBD1 as D (5 bases). V lost 3 bases to trimming and J lost 7 bases, with 12 bases between them. Germline V gene lookup returns CDR1 MNHNY and CDR2 SVGAGI (reference sequence). CDR3 length equals 13 residues. The CDR3 loop is CASSYGKGYEAFF. CDR3 coding DNA: TGTGCCAGCAGTTATGGGAAGGGGTATGAAGCTTTCTTT.

V and J are TRBV20-1 and TRBJ1-1; D is perhaps TRBD1 (6 bases). Germline V CDR1 and CDR2: DFQATT, SNEGSKA (reference sequence). The CDR3 consists of 15 residues. Trimming cost V 3 bases and J 5 bases, with 19 bases left between them. The CDR3 region is CSASGTQTGRTEAFF. CDR3 bases: TGCAGTGCTAGTGGGACTCAGACAGGTAGGACTGAAGCTTTCTTT.

For this clone: Other DNA sequences in the same sample also yield this CDR3. The V and J genes are TRBV2 and TRBJ1-2; D remains ambiguous. The CDR3 covers 10 residues. Deletions cut 6 bases from V and 8 bases from J, with 7 bases between. Germline V lookup: CDR1 SNHLY, CDR2 FYNNEI. CDR3 nucleotides: TGTGCCAGCAGGGAACTGGGCTACACCTTC. Translated, it gives CASRELGYTF.

The chain uses TRBV5-1 and TRBJ2-2, with D possibly matching TRBD2 (6 bases). V was clipped by 2 bases and J by 0 bases, with 14 bases between them. Germline values: CDR1 SGHRS, CDR2 YFSETQ. The length of the CDR3 is 17 residues. The CDR3 reads CASSLPGTLSNTGELFF. CDR3 bases: TGCGCCAGCAGCTTACCCGGGACTCTATCGAACACCGGGGAGCTGTTTTTT.

The chain is built from TRBV19 and TRBJ1-6; D is perhaps TRBD1 (5 bases). Trimming removed 5 bases from V and 6 bases from J, with 14 bases in between. From germline, CDR1 is LNHDA and CDR2 SQIVND (reference sequence). This CDR3 is 15 amino acids long. As DNA, the CDR3 is TGTGCCAGTAGTTTCCGACAGTCTACTAATTCACCCCTCCACTTT. It translates to CASSFRQSTNSPLHF.

This chain links TRBV28 with TRBJ1-1; D unresolved. Germline V gene sequence: CDR1 MDHEN, CDR2 SYDVKM. Trimming stripped 5 bases from V and 4 bases from J, with 17 bases between. The CDR3 has 15 amino acids. This CDR3 is CASSMLDRGSTEAFF. CDR3 nucleotide sequence: TGTGCCAGCAGTATGCTCGATCGGGGAAGCACTGAAGCTTTCTTT. The whole variable domain, filled in from reference TRBV28 and TRBJ1-1, reads DVKVTQSSRYLVKRTGEKVFLECVQDMDHENMFWYRQDPGLGLRLIYFSYDVKMKEKGDIPEGYSVSREKKERFSLILESASTNQTSMYLCASSMLDRGSTEAFFGQGTRLTVV.

V is TRBV18 and J is TRBJ2-1; D unresolved. V gave up 2 bases and J gave up 2 bases, with 10 bases separating them. Germline V lookup: CDR1 KGHSH, CDR2 LQKENI. This CDR3 is built from 15 residues. The CDR3 here is CASSPRKQAYNEQFF. The CDR3 DNA sequence: TGTGCCAGCTCACCAAGGAAGCAGGCCTACAATGAGCAGTTCTTC.

A remark on this clone: Germline is not matched at one junction end, which may reflect a read error. The chain employs TRBV5-1 and TRBJ2-7; 7 nucleotides match TRBD2. CDR1 is SGHRS, CDR2 YFSETQ, per germline. The CDR3 is made up of 15 amino acids. The CDR3 DNA sequence: TGCGCCCGCAGCTTGGGGGGAGGGGAGGCCTACGAGCAGTACTTC. This codes for CARSLGGGEAYEQYF.

This clone was picked up one time. The chain couples TRBV21-1 to TRBJ2-3; no check of the table's D call, TRBD1, against the DNA was made. TRBV21-1 is a known pseudogene. The CDR3 covers 15 residues. The CDR3 nucleotides are TGTGCCAGCACCAGAGCCGACAGGGGCACAGATACGCAGTATTTT. It codes for CASTRADRGTDTQYF.

This sequence joins TRBV2 and TRBJ2-5; D is undetermined. The CDR3 loop spans 11 amino acids. The ends were cut back, 5 bases at V and 4 bases at J, with 5 bases in the middle. CDR1 SNHLY and CDR2 FYNNEI come from the germline V gene. The CDR3 reads CASSIRETQYF. CDR3 sequence (DNA): TGTGCCAGCAGTATTCGAGAGACCCAGTACTTC. Filled out from reference TRBV2 and TRBJ2-5, the complete variable domain reads EPEVTQTPSHQVTQMGQEVILRCVPISNHLYFYWYRQILGQKVEFLVSFYNNEISEKSEIFDDQFSVERPDGSNFTLKIRSTKLEDSAMYFCASSIRETQYFGPGTRLLVL.

The rearrangement uses TRBV19 and TRBJ1-4; D is ambiguous. This CDR3 is built from 16 residues. V was cut by 4 bases and J by 2 bases, with 14 bases left in between. Germline lookup yields CDR1 LNHDA and CDR2 SQIVND (reference sequence). This CDR3 reads CASSKKSGQTNEKLFF. The CDR3 DNA is TGTGCCAGTAGTAAGAAATCAGGCCAGACTAATGAAAAACTGTTTTTT.

The V gene is TRBV5-1, the J gene TRBJ2-1, with D perhaps matching TRBD1 (5 bases). CDR1 is SGHRS and CDR2 is YFSETQ in the germline V gene. Trimming left V 2 bases short and J 4 bases short, with 7 bases between. This CDR3 has 13 residues. DNA of the CDR3: TGCGCCAGCAGCTTCGCAGGGTACAATGAGCAGTTCTTC. Residues: CASSFAGYNEQFF.

Comment on this clone: The junction shows a germline mismatch at one end, possibly a read error. The rearrangement uses TRBV15 and TRBJ1-6; tentatively, D is TRBD1 (6 bases). This CDR3 has 12 amino acids. Germline V gene lookup returns CDR1 LNHNV and CDR2 YYDKDF (reference sequence). The CDR3 DNA reads as TGTGCCACCTGCAGGGGCGCAGGACCCCTCCACTTT. Its protein is CATCRGAGPLHF.

The V call is TRBV19, the J call TRBJ1-1; D gene unclear. CDR1 is LNHDA and CDR2 is SQIVND in the germline V gene (reference sequence). With 5 bases removed from V and 6 bases from J, the gap between germline ends came to 13 bases. The CDR3 has 13 amino acids. In nucleotides, the CDR3 is TGTGCCAGTAGTTCCGAGGTAGGCCCTGAAGCTTTCTTT. Translated, it gives CASSSEVGPEAFF. Combining the CDR3 with reference TRBV19 and TRBJ1-1 gives the whole variable domain DGGITQSPKYLFRKEGQNVTLSCEQNLNHDAMYWYRQDPGQGLRLIYYSQIVNDFQKGDIAEGYSVSREKKESFPLTVTSAQKNPTAFYLCASSSEVGPEAFFGQGTRLTVV.

This rearrangement joins TRBV11-2 to TRBJ1-1; D not resolved. This CDR3 is 12 amino acids long. V shed 9 bases and J shed 0 bases, with 8 bases lying between them. Looked up from germline, CDR1 is SGHAT and CDR2 is FQNNGV. The CDR3 coding sequence is TGTGCCAGTTTAACAGTGAACACTGAAGCTTTCTTT. Its translation is CASLTVNTEAFF.